One sample yielded the 20 T cell receptor beta chains listed below, sequenced in a study of T cells in Graves' hyperthyroidism and ophthalmopathy. Regions amplified from RNA transcripts were the TCR beta CDR3 regions. The TCR CDR3 first-round RT-PCR relied on the HTBI primer set. TCRdb passed the multiplex PCR reads through MiXCR, listing each CDR3 protein once. Found here are over 400,000 distinct CDR3 sequences, roughly 14% of them singletons; the top ten hold roughly 13%. Sequencing used blood. The receptors come from a man younger than 35 with Graves' ophthalmopathy.

This clonotype was seen at least ten times. V is TRBV6-1 and J is TRBJ1-1; D might be TRBD1 (6 bases). Trimming took 8 bases from V and 4 from J, leaving 14 bases between them. The germline gives CDR1 MNHNS, CDR2 SASEGT. There are 13 residues in the CDR3. Here the CDR3 reads CASLQGRSTEAFF. DNA of the CDR3: TGTGCCAGCCTACAGGGCCGCAGCACTGAAGCTTTCTTT.

This clonotype showed up just a few times. The gene calls are TRBV24-1 and TRBJ1-6; possibly TRBD1 for D (5 bases). The CDR3 runs 15 residues. Germline CDR1 KGHDR, CDR2 SFDVKD. Trimming removed 3 bases at V and 9 bases at J, with 14 bases between. The CDR3 DNA follows: TGTGCCACCAGTGATCTCAGGGATTTCGGTTCACCCCTCCACTTT. Translation: CATSDLRDFGSPLHF.

This clonotype was counted between two and nine times. V and J are TRBV6-1 and TRBJ2-7; 8 bases are a match to TRBD1. From germline, CDR1 is MNHNS and CDR2 SASEGT. The trim removed 7 bases at V and 4 bases at J, leaving 15 bases unmatched. The CDR3 length is 16 residues. The CDR3 bases are TGTGCCAGCATTGAGGCAAGGGCAGGGGGCTGGTACGAGCAGTACTTC. This translates into CASIEARAGGWYEQYF.

Note on this clonotype: A much larger clonotype is one base distant, so this may be a read error. The chain links TRBV5-1 to TRBJ2-5; TRBD1 aligns across 9 bases. Germline V gene lookup returns CDR1 SGHRS and CDR2 YFSETQ. The V segment lost 4 bases and the J segment 2 bases; nucleotides outside the gene matches: 6. This CDR3 has 15 residues. CDR3 protein: CASSPGDREQETQYF. The DNA for the CDR3 is TGCGCCAGCAGCCCCGGGGACAGGGAGCAAGAGACCCAGTACTTC.

This clonotype was seen at least ten times. J is TRBJ2-3 and V is TRBV6-2 or TRBV6-3; TRBD2 matches 8 bases. This CDR3 has 18 amino acids. V shed 2 bases, J shed 1 base, and the junction held 11 bases outside the gene matches. CDR1 is MNHEY and CDR2 is SVGEGT in the germline V gene. Here the CDR3 reads CASSYDLKRREGTDTQYF. Here the CDR3 DNA reads TGTGCCAGCAGTTACGATCTAAAGCGGCGGGAGGGCACAGATACGCAGTATTTT.

This clonotype was observed a handful of times. The chain couples TRBV29-1 to TRBJ1-1; 10 nucleotides match TRBD1. This CDR3 comprises 12 residues. V lost 4 bases and J lost 8; bases outside the gene matches: 4. The V gene's germline CDR1 is SQVTM and CDR2 ANQGSEA. CDR3 sequence (DNA): TGCAGCGTTGGGGACAGGGGCCGAGAAGCTTTCTTT. Its translation is CSVGDRGREAFF. The full variable domain, rest sourced from reference TRBV29-1 and TRBJ1-1, is SAVISQKPSRDICQRGTSLTIQCQVDSQVTMMFWYRQQPGQSLTLIATANQGSEATYESGFVIDKFPISRPNLTFSTLTVSNMSPEDSSIYLCSVGDRGREAFFGQGTRLTVV.

V and J are TRBV11-3 and TRBJ2-5; D uncertain. CDR1 is SGHNT and CDR2 is YENEEA in the germline V gene. The V and J ends lost 3 bases and 14 bases respectively, with 4 bases between them. The CDR3 has 8 residues. The CDR3 here is CASSFGYF. For the CDR3, the DNA is TGTGCCAGCAGCTTTGGCTACTTC. The full variable domain, with the rest looked up from reference TRBV11-3 and TRBJ2-5, is EAGVVQSPRYKIIEKKQPVAFWCNPISGHNTLYWYLQNLGQGPELLIRYENEEAVDDSQLPKDRFSAERLKGVDSTLKIQPAELGDSAVYLCASSFGYFGPGTRLLVL.

This clonotype was seen ten or more times. The chain employs TRBV7-9 and TRBJ2-1; D unclear. Germline CDR1 and CDR2: SEHNR and FQNEAQ (reference sequence). The ends were cut back, 5 bases at V and 4 bases at J, with 18 bases in the middle. CDR3 length equals 16 residues. For the CDR3, the DNA is TGTGCCAGCAGCCCCGCTGCCTGGGAAAAATACAATGAGCAGTTCTTC. It is translated as CASSPAAWEKYNEQFF.

This clonotype was recorded at least ten times. The rearrangement joins TRBV11-2 to TRBJ1-6, with D possibly TRBD1 on 5 matching bases. V lost 5 bases and J lost 7, with 9 bases in between. Germline V CDR1 and CDR2: SGHAT, FQNNGV. This CDR3 region has 13 residues. CDR3 sequence reads: CASSTSGNSPLHF. The CDR3 nucleotides are TGTGCCAGCAGCACATCAGGGAATTCACCCCTCCACTTT.

At least ten counts were recorded for this clonotype. The rearrangement links TRBV6-1 to TRBJ1-1; a weak D match, TRBD1 (5 bases). This CDR3 has 14 residues. Deletions cut 3 bases from V and 4 bases from J, with 12 bases between. Germline CDR1 is MNHNS and CDR2 is SASEGT. The CDR3: CASSERQGGTEAFF. The CDR3 coding sequence is TGTGCCAGCAGTGAGAGGCAGGGCGGCACTGAAGCTTTCTTT.

The chain uses TRBV6-1 and TRBJ1-2; 7 positions agree with TRBD1. After removal of 5 bases from V and 4 bases from J, the junction contained 10 bases not matched to a gene. The CDR3 extends over 15 amino acids. Germline CDR1 reads MNHNS; CDR2 reads SASEGT. The CDR3 nucleotides are TGTGCCAGCAGTCGCGGACAGGATTTTACCTATGGCTACACCTTC. Translating gives CASSRGQDFTYGYTF.

At least ten counts were recorded for this clonotype. The CDR3 reads CASAEPRVGSPLHF. CDR3 DNA sequence: TGTGCCAGTGCCGAACCCAGGGTTGGGTCACCCCTCCACTTT. The rearrangement joins TRBV19 to TRBJ1-6, with a weak D call TRBD1 (5 bases). The germline V and J ends were trimmed by 8 bases and 10 bases, with 18 bases remaining between them. This CDR3 has 14 residues. Germline-derived CDR1 and CDR2 are LNHDA and SQIVND (reference sequence).

This clonotype was detected a few times. The chain couples TRBV5-1 to TRBJ2-2, with 7 bases fitting TRBD2. Germline-derived CDR1 and CDR2 are SGHRS and YFSETQ. The CDR3 has 18 amino acids. Trimming cost V 0 bases and J 3 bases; bases outside gene matches: 11. As DNA, the CDR3 is TGCGCCAGCAGCTTGGTTGGGGGGGGACTCCAAGACACCGGGGAGCTGTTTTTT. This codes for CASSLVGGGLQDTGELFF.

Only a few counts were recorded for this clonotype. The chain employs TRBV20-1 and TRBJ2-2; D unclear. The length of the CDR3 is 15 residues. From germline, CDR1 is DFQATT and CDR2 SNEGSKA (reference sequence). The ends were cut back, 6 bases at V and 2 bases at J, with 16 bases in the middle. CDR3 protein: CSARRHLGNTGELFF. DNA of the CDR3: TGCAGTGCACGCCGACACCTCGGTAACACCGGGGAGCTGTTTTTT.

This clonotype was counted ten times or more. CDR3 in DNA: TGCAGCGTTGAAGCCAGGTTGAGCACAGATACGCAGTATTTT. It codes for CSVEARLSTDTQYF. V and J are TRBV29-1 and TRBJ2-3; D gene ambiguous. Per the germline V gene, CDR1 is SQVTM and CDR2 is ANQGSEA. The V end was cut by 1 base, the J end by 0 bases, with 8 bases between. The CDR3 has 14 residues.

This clonotype was detected many times. The chain employs TRBV7-3 and TRBJ2-5; 9 bases match TRBD2. Unmatched junction bases numbered 18, after V lost 5 bases and J lost 2 bases. The germline V gene has CDR1 SGHTA and CDR2 FQGTGA. The CDR3 totals 19 residues. CDR3 region: CASSPVALAGPGLQETQYF. The CDR3 region has the DNA TGTGCCAGCAGCCCAGTGGCACTAGCGGGCCCCGGCCTGCAAGAGACCCAGTACTTC.

This clonotype was seen a few times. This rearrangement joins TRBV11-1 to TRBJ2-1; possibly TRBD1 for D (6 bases). This CDR3 comprises 12 residues. With 6 bases removed from V and 12 bases from J, the gap between germline ends came to 15 bases. Germline V gene lookup returns CDR1 SGHAT and CDR2 FQDESV (reference sequence). CDR3: CASRQGPYGQFF. In nucleotides, the CDR3 is TGTGCCAGCAGGCAGGGGCCCTATGGGCAGTTCTTC.

This clonotype was observed at least ten times. This chain joins TRBV24-1 and TRBJ1-4, with 8 bases lining up with TRBD1. Losses at the gene ends were 3 bases for V and 7 bases for J; bases not matched to a gene: 9. The germline gives CDR1 KGHDR, CDR2 SFDVKD. The CDR3 sequence is 16 residues long. The CDR3 DNA reads TGTGCCACCAGTGATGCCACCGGGACAGGTCCTGAAAAACTGTTTTTT. Amino acid sequence: CATSDATGTGPEKLFF.

The V and J genes are TRBV20-1 and TRBJ1-4; D perhaps matches TRBD1 (5 bases). CDR3 length: 13 residues. Trimming shortened V by 7 bases and J by 0 bases, and 9 bases separated the two germline ends. Germline V CDR1 and CDR2: DFQATT, SNEGSKA (reference sequence). The CDR3 DNA sequence: TGCAGTGTTGGGGCAGCAACTAATGAAAAACTGTTTTTT. Translation: CSVGAATNEKLFF.

This clonotype is categorized as medium-sized. The rearrangement uses TRBV20-1 and TRBJ2-3, with TRBD1 identical over 8 bases. Germline V gene data show CDR1 as DFQATT and CDR2 as SNEGSKA (reference sequence). V was clipped by 3 bases and J by 4 bases; unmatched bases: 9. This CDR3 spans 15 amino acids. The CDR3 reads CSASSDRDVSDTQYF. In nucleotides, the CDR3 is TGCAGTGCTAGTTCGGACAGGGATGTCTCAGATACGCAGTATTTT.